These T cell receptor beta chains were read from a single sample in a study of PD-L1 blockade in urothelial cancer. The repertoire was sequenced with immunoSEQ multiplex PCR; TCRdb's copy has only in-frame clones and lacks some. The data show more than 50,000 clones, around 79% seen once. The sample consisted of PBMCs, taken around atezolizumab (anti-PD-L1) treatment. These receptors all come from a man aged 65-85 years with urothelial cancer. The CDR3 runs from the conserved cysteine through the conserved F or W. The D gene is left open where the match is weak. Some rows mark clone size as missing; the rest say once, few, many or name a class of expanded clone.

NA,TRBJ2-3,TRBV4-1,NA,CASSQEPWRGGVSTDTQYF,TGCGCCAGCAGCCAAGAACCCTGGAGAGGGGGGGTCAGCACAGATACGCAGTATTTT
few,TRBJ1-1,TRBV10-1,NA,CASSDQLRTPYFF,TGCGCCAGCAGTGACCAATTACGTACTCCGTATTTCTTT
NA,TRBJ2-5,TRBV6-1,TRBD1,CASSRQGMRETQYF,TGTGCCAGCAGCCGACAGGGGATGCGAGAGACCCAGTACTTC
NA,TRBJ2-7,TRBV9,NA,CASSVGGQMGEQYF,TGTGCCAGCAGCGTTGGAGGGCAAATGGGCGAGCAGTACTTC
NA,TRBJ2-2,TRBV6-4,NA,CASSALGGTNTGELFF,TGTGCCAGCAGCGCACTTGGGGGCACGAACACCGGGGAGCTGTTTTTT
NA,TRBJ2-1,TRBV28,NA,CASSLQVYSHNEQFF,TGTGCCAGCAGTTTACAGGTGTACTCCCACAATGAGCAGTTCTTC
NA,TRBJ2-3,TRBV5-1,NA,CASSDIRQQSTDTQYF,TGCGCCAGCAGCGATATCCGACAGCAGAGCACAGATACGCAGTATTTT
NA,TRBJ2-3,TRBV9,NA,CASTPGVTTDTQYF,TGTGCCAGCACCCCGGGGGTCACCACAGATACGCAGTATTTT
few,TRBJ1-2,TRBV9,NA,CASSVDSSANGYTF,TGTGCCAGCAGCGTAGACAGCTCCGCCAATGGCTACACCTTC
NA,TRBJ1-5,TRBV18,NA,CASSPQTGNQPQHF,TGTGCCAGCTCACCACAAACAGGGAATCAGCCCCAGCATTTT
NA,TRBJ1-2,TRBV29-1,NA,CSVDGITNYGYTF,TGCAGCGTTGATGGCATAACTAACTATGGCTACACCTTC
NA,TRBJ1-4,TRBV11-2,NA,CASSLDRSGGRKLFF,TGTGCCAGCAGCTTAGATCGAAGCGGCGGTCGAAAACTGTTTTTT
NA,TRBJ2-5,TRBV28,TRBD2,CASREAGRETQYF,TGTGCCAGCAGAGAAGCGGGAAGAGAGACCCAGTACTTC
NA,TRBJ2-7,TRBV27,TRBD1,CASSAGQGPYEQYF,TGTGCCAGCAGTGCGGGACAGGGACCCTACGAGCAGTACTTC
NA,TRBJ2-7,TRBV5-1,NA,CASSLTGSSYEQYF,TGCGCCAGCAGCTTGACAGGGAGCTCCTACGAGCAGTACTTC
NA,TRBJ1-1,TRBV11-2,TRBD1,CASSWRGRTEAFF,TGTGCCAGCAGCTGGAGGGGGCGGACTGAAGCTTTCTTT
NA,TRBJ1-4,TRBV7-2,NA,CASSPIGGAATNEKLFF,TGTGCCAGCAGCCCAATTGGAGGGGCTGCAACTAATGAAAAACTGTTTTTT
NA,TRBJ2-2,TRBV27,NA,CASSPGGQTGELFF,TGTGCCAGCAGTCCCGGCGGACAGACCGGGGAGCTGTTTTTT
few,TRBJ1-2,TRBV6-1,TRBD1,CASSPRQGTHGYTF,TGTGCCAGCAGTCCCCGACAGGGAACCCATGGCTACACCTTC
NA,TRBJ2-5,TRBV7-2,NA,CASSLVGTQQETQYF,TGTGCCAGCAGCTTAGTGGGGACTCAACAAGAGACCCAGTACTTC
NA,TRBJ2-2,TRBV5-6,TRBD2,CASRLLASNTGELFF,TGTGCCAGCAGACTACTAGCGTCGAACACCGGGGAGCTGTTTTTT
NA,TRBJ2-5,TRBV5-5,TRBD2,CASSPPGLAGVGGETQYF,TGTGCCAGCAGCCCACCAGGACTAGCGGGAGTGGGGGGAGAGACCCAGTACTTC
NA,TRBJ1-4,TRBV5-6,TRBD1,CASSVGTGGTNEKLFF,TGTGCCAGCAGCGTTGGGACAGGGGGTACTAATGAAAAACTGTTTTTT
NA,TRBJ2-7,TRBV27,TRBD2,CASSSSSGRYEQYF,TGTGCCAGCAGTTCTTCTAGCGGGAGGTACGAGCAGTACTTC
NA,TRBJ2-1,TRBV11-2,NA,CASSFPETERVF,TGTGCCAGCAGCTTTCCTGAAACAGAGCGGGTCTTC
NA,TRBJ1-1,TRBV11-2,NA,CASSNDRNTEAFF,TGTGCCAGCAGCAATGACAGAAACACTGAAGCTTTCTTT
NA,TRBJ2-5,TRBV19,NA,CASSTGRGETQYF,TGTGCCAGTAGTACGGGGAGGGGGGAGACCCAGTACTTC
NA,TRBJ2-7,TRBV11-2,TRBD2,CASSRLAGVHEQYF,TGTGCCAGCAGCCGACTAGCGGGAGTCCACGAGCAGTACTTC
NA,TRBJ2-7,TRBV9,TRBD2,CASSVDAGRSSYEQYF,TGTGCCAGCAGCGTAGACGCCGGGAGGAGCTCCTACGAGCAGTACTTC
NA,TRBJ2-1,TRBV19,TRBD1,CASTRQGESYNEQFF,TGTGCCAGTACCCGACAGGGGGAGTCCTACAATGAGCAGTTCTTC
NA,TRBJ2-1,TRBV7-9,NA,CASSLAAGYYNEQFF,TGTGCCAGCAGCTTAGCGGCAGGGTATTACAATGAGCAGTTCTTC
NA,TRBJ2-3,TRBV11-2,NA,CASSLVGDTQYF,TGTGCCAGCAGCTTAGTCGGAGATACGCAGTATTTT
NA,TRBJ1-2,TRBV7-2,TRBD1,CASSPETGRGYTF,TGTGCCAGCAGCCCAGAGACAGGGAGAGGCTACACCTTC
once,TRBJ2-7,TRBV2,NA,CASSPFYEQYF,TGTGCCAGCTCTCCCTTCTACGAGCAGTACTTC
NA,TRBJ2-2,TRBV5-4,NA,CASSLTRTGELFF,TGTGCCAGCAGTTTGACTAGAACCGGGGAGCTGTTTTTT
NA,TRBJ2-1,TRBV7-2,TRBD2,CASSLSSGGPPYNEQFF,TGTGCCAGCAGCTTATCTAGCGGGGGACCACCTTACAATGAGCAGTTCTTC
NA,TRBJ2-3,TRBV19,NA,CASRRGGTDTQYF,TGTGCCAGTAGAAGAGGCGGCACAGATACGCAGTATTTT
few,TRBJ1-5,TRBV2,NA,CASSGSGFINQPQHF,TGTGCCAGCAGTGGTTCAGGTTTTATCAATCAGCCCCAGCATTTT
NA,TRBJ2-1,TRBV5-1,NA,CASSLLLVGEQFF,TGCGCCAGCAGCTTGTTACTAGTCGGTGAGCAGTTCTTC
NA,TRBJ2-1,TRBV13,TRBD2,CASSPRTSGTYNEQFF,TGTGCCAGCAGCCCTCGGACTAGCGGAACATACAATGAGCAGTTCTTC
NA,TRBJ2-3,TRBV11-2,TRBD2,CASSLDRAGGTDTQYF,TGTGCCAGCAGCTTAGATCGAGCGGGAGGCACAGATACGCAGTATTTT
NA,TRBJ2-1,TRBV5-1,TRBD2,CASSRGLAGDEQFF,TGCGCCAGCAGCCGGGGACTAGCGGGGGATGAGCAGTTCTTC
NA,TRBJ1-5,TRBV5-6,NA,CASSWGGASNQPQHF,TGTGCCAGCTCATGGGGGGGGGCGAGCAATCAGCCCCAGCATTTT
NA,TRBJ2-3,TRBV29-1,TRBD2,CSALPKAIAGGDTQYF,TGCAGCGCCCTCCCCAAAGCCATAGCGGGTGGTGATACGCAGTATTTT
few,TRBJ1-1,TRBV7-8,NA,CASSLVSTGRGTEAFF,TGTGCCAGCAGCTTAGTCTCAACGGGGCGGGGCACTGAAGCTTTCTTT
NA,TRBJ2-1,TRBV5-6,TRBD2,CASSNLGLAGVEQFF,TGTGCCAGCAGCAACCTCGGACTAGCGGGAGTTGAGCAGTTCTTC
NA,TRBJ2-1,TRBV29-1,NA,CSVASSSYNEQFF,TGCAGCGTTGCATCTAGCTCCTACAATGAGCAGTTCTTC
NA,TRBJ2-1,TRBV7-8,NA,CASRGGGFYNEQFF,TGTGCCAGCAGGGGTGGCGGGTTCTACAATGAGCAGTTCTTC
few,TRBJ1-1,TRBV18,NA,CASSPQEDTEAFF,TGTGCCAGCTCACCACAGGAGGACACTGAAGCTTTCTTT
once,TRBJ2-1,TRBV6-5,NA,CASSYSAGANEQFF,TGTGCCAGCAGTTACTCGGCGGGGGCTAATGAGCAGTTCTTC
NA,TRBJ2-2,TRBV6-5,NA,CASSYVPSSGELFF,TGTGCCAGCAGTTACGTCCCCTCGTCGGGGGAGCTGTTTTTT
NA,TRBJ1-5,TRBV11-2,NA,CASSLGGGSWSNQPQHF,TGTGCCAGCAGCTTAGGAGGTGGGTCCTGGAGCAATCAGCCCCAGCATTTT
NA,TRBJ1-5,TRBV5-6,TRBD1,CASSLGMTGRNQPQHF,TGTGCCAGCAGCTTGGGGATGACAGGGCGAAATCAGCCCCAGCATTTT